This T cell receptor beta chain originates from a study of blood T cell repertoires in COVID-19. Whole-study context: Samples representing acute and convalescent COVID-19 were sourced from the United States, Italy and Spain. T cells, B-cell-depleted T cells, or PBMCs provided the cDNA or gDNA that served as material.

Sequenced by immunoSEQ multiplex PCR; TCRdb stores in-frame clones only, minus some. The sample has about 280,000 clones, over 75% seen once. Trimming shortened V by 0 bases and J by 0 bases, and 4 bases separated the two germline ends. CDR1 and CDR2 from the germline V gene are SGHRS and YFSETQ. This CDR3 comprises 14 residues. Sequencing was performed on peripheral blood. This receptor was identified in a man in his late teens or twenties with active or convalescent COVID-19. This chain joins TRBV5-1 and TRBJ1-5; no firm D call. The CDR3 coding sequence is TGCGCCAGCAGCTTGGACGGTAGCAATCAGCCCCAGCATTTT. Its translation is CASSLDGSNQPQHF.